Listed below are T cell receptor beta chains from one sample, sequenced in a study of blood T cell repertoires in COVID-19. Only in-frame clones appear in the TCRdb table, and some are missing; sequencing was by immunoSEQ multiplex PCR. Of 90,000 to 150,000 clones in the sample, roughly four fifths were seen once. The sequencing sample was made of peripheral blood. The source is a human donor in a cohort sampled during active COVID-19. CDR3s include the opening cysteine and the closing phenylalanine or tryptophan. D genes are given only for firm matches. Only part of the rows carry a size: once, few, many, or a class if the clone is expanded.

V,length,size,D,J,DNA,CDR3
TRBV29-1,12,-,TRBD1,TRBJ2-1,TGCAGCGTTGGGGGACAGTACAATGAGCAGTTCTTC,CSVGGQYNEQFF
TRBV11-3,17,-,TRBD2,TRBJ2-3,TGTGCCAGCAGCCGAAGGGTTAGCGGGGGGGGCACAGATACGCAGTATTTT,CASSRRVSGGGTDTQYF
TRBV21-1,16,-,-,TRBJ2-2,TGTGCCAGCATCCAGGACAGGGGGTTCGACACCGGGGAGCTGTTTTTT,CASIQDRGFDTGELFF
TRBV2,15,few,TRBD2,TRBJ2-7,TGTGCCAGCAGGACTGGACTAGCGGGGGGGTACGAGCAGTACTTC,CASRTGLAGGYEQYF
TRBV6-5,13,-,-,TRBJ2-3,TGTGCCAGCGTAGGCTCACAGACAGATACGCAGTATTTT,CASVGSQTDTQYF
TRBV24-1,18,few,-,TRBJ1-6,TGTGCCACCAGTGATTCGGACGGGTACAGGGAGTGGAGTTCACCCCTCCACTTT,CATSDSDGYREWSSPLHF
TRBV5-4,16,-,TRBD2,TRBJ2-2,TGTGCCAGCCGCACTAGCGGGGGGGCTAACACCGGGGAGCTGTTTTTT,CASRTSGGANTGELFF
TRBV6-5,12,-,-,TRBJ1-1,TGTGCCAGCAGTATAACAGGGTCTGAAGCTTTCTTT,CASSITGSEAFF
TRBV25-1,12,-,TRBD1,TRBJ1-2,TGTGCCAGCAGACAGGGGAACTATGGCTACACCTTC,CASRQGNYGYTF
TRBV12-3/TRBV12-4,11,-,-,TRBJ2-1,TGTGCCAGCACCGGGAGCCATGAGCAGTTCTTC,CASTGSHEQFF
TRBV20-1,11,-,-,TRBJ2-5,TGCAGTGCTAGAGGGGCCGAGACCCAGTACTTC,CSARGAETQYF
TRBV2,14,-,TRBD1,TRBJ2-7,TGTGCCAGCAGGGGGGACAGGGTAGCTGACGAGCAGTACTTC,CASRGDRVADEQYF
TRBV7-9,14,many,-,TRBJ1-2,TGTGCCAGCAGCTTAGACGGGGGAGTCTATGGCTACACCTTC,CASSLDGGVYGYTF
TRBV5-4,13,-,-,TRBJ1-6,TGTGCCAGCTCTGGCAGGGTAGATTCACCCCTCCACTTT,CASSGRVDSPLHF